Described below is a single T cell receptor (beta chain) sequence and its context. Its specificity is not known. A single record per CDR3 protein comes from TCRdb applying MiXCR to the 5' RACE reads. The profile shows under 70,000 distinct CDR3 sequences, around 3% of them singletons. The data are from a study of neurological immune-mediated disorders. General study points: A possible signature was seen in one related-CDR3 cluster, into which phylogenetic grouping placed the repertoires of 18 of 34 multiple sclerosis patients.

In germline, CDR1 is SNHLY, CDR2 FYNNEI. The V segment lost 6 bases and the J segment 4 bases; nucleotides outside the gene matches: 7. This CDR3 region has 14 residues. Sequenced sample: PBMCs. The receptor's source is a woman in her fifties or sixties with multiple sclerosis. The V gene is TRBV2, the J gene TRBJ1-2; TRBD1 aligns across 8 bases. Here the CDR3 reads CASRNSGTGYGYTF. DNA for the CDR3: TGTGCCAGCAGAAACTCCGGGACAGGCTATGGCTACACCTTC.